The rows below give T cell receptor beta chains drawn from one sample of a study of human T cells and chemical hapten exposure. TCRdb itself ran the RACE reads through MiXCR, one entry per CDR3 protein. The sample has approximately 260,000 distinct CDR3 sequences, approximately 8% seen once. The material sequenced was whole blood, taken in connection with sensitization to the hapten diphenylcyclopropenone (DPC). The receptors stem from a man aged 18 to 29 with alopecia areata. Some clones in this sample may be carry-over from other donors' samples. The CDR3 runs from the conserved cysteine through the conserved F or W. Each record gives: V gene, J gene, CDR3 length, CDR3 protein.

v_gene: TRBV14
j_gene: TRBJ2-1
len: 13
CDR3aa: CASSLDPRNEQFF

v_gene: TRBV5-6
j_gene: TRBJ1-1
len: 16
CDR3aa: CASSLLGGGDKGEAFF

v_gene: TRBV12-3/TRBV12-4
j_gene: TRBJ2-7
len: 13
CDR3aa: CASSFQVKYEQYF

v_gene: TRBV4-1
j_gene: TRBJ1-5
len: 18
CDR3aa: CASSQDGGGDTSNQPQHF

v_gene: TRBV28
j_gene: TRBJ2-6
len: 15
CDR3aa: CASTPGGSGANVLTF

v_gene: TRBV28
j_gene: TRBJ2-3
len: 12
CDR3aa: CASEGSTDTQYF

v_gene: TRBV10-3
j_gene: TRBJ1-1
len: 16
CDR3aa: CAISSFGTGGKTEAFF

v_gene: TRBV6-2/TRBV6-3
j_gene: TRBJ1-1
len: 13
CDR3aa: CASKFSLNTEAFF

v_gene: TRBV5-4
j_gene: TRBJ1-6
len: 14
CDR3aa: CASSLVSDNSPLHF

v_gene: TRBV3-1
j_gene: TRBJ2-3
len: 14
CDR3aa: CASSQDRGSDTQYF

v_gene: TRBV12-3/TRBV12-4
j_gene: TRBJ2-5
len: 17
CDR3aa: CASTGARSGGVQETQYF

v_gene: TRBV12-5
j_gene: TRBJ2-5
len: 13
CDR3aa: CASGQGGGETQYF

v_gene: TRBV20-1
j_gene: TRBJ2-7
len: 8
CDR3aa: CSAPKGDF

v_gene: TRBV7-8
j_gene: TRBJ1-2
len: 15
CDR3aa: CASSLRWEGTYGYTF

v_gene: TRBV27
j_gene: TRBJ1-6
len: 14
CDR3aa: CASSPQRQNSPLHF

v_gene: TRBV27
j_gene: TRBJ1-6
len: 13
CDR3aa: CARVRVEGSPLHF

v_gene: TRBV7-8
j_gene: TRBJ1-5
len: 15
CDR3aa: CASSLAAFLDQPQHF

v_gene: TRBV20-1
j_gene: TRBJ2-6
len: 15
CDR3aa: CSASDSNSGANVLTF